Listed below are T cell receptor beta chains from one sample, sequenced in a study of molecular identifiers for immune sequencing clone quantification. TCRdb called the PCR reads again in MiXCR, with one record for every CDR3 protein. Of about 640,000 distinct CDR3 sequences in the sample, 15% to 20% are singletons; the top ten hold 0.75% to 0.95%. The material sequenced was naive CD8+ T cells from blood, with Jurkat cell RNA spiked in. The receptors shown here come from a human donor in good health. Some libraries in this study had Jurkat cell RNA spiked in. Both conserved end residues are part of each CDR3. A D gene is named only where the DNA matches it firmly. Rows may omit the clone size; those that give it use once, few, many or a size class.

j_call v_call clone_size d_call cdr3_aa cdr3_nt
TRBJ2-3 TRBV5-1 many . CASSLDSYTQYF TGCGCCAGCAGCTTGGACAGTTATACGCAGTATTTT
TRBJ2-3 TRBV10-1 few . CASSEVGQVPDTQYF TGCGCCAGCAGTGAAGTCGGGCAGGTCCCAGATACGCAGTATTTT
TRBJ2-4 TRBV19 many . CASSIVAKNIQYF TGTGCCAGTAGTATAGTAGCCAAAAACATTCAGTACTTC
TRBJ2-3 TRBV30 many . CAWSAGRWTPTGTQYF TGTGCCTGGAGTGCGGGCCGGTGGACTCCCACCGGTACGCAGTATTTT
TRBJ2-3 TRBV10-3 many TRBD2 CAISESSSGETDTQYF TGTGCCATCAGTGAGTCGTCTAGCGGGGAAACAGATACGCAGTATTTT
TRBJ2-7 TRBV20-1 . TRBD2 CSARSGTSGSYEQYF TGCAGTGCACGGAGTGGGACTAGCGGCTCCTACGAGCAGTACTTC
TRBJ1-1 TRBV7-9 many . CASSLPEGTEAFF TGTGCCAGCAGCTTACCCGAGGGCACTGAAGCTTTCTTT
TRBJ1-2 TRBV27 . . CAGSLGTGDGYTF TGTGCCGGCAGTTTGGGGACTGGAGATGGCTACACCTTC
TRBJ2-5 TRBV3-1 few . CASSQDIRLETQYF TGTGCCAGCAGCCAAGATATCAGGTTAGAGACCCAGTACTTC
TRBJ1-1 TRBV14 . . CASGLSGVNTEAFF TGTGCTAGCGGCCTCAGTGGGGTGAACACTGAAGCTTTCTTT
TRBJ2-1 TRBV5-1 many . CASSLGGGPLEQFF TGCGCCAGCAGCTTGGGGGGAGGACCTTTGGAGCAGTTCTTC
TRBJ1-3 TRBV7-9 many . CASSHQGSLSGNTIYF TGTGCCAGCAGTCACCAGGGGTCCCTCTCTGGAAACACCATATATTTT
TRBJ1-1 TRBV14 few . CASSQEVVGTEAFF TGTGCCAGCAGCCAAGAGGTTGTTGGCACTGAAGCTTTCTTT
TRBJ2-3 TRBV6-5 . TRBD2 CASRTSGTDTQYF TGTGCCAGCCGGACTAGCGGCACAGATACGCAGTATTTT
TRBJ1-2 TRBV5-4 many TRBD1 CASSVDRAINYGYTF TGTGCCAGCAGCGTGGACAGGGCTATTAACTATGGCTACACCTTC
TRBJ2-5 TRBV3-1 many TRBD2 CASSHGLAGGPSSETQYF TGTGCCAGCAGCCATGGACTAGCGGGGGGGCCTTCTTCAGAGACCCAGTACTTC
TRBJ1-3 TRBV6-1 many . CASTAPGSGNTIYF TGTGCCAGCACTGCGCCTGGCTCTGGAAACACCATATATTTT
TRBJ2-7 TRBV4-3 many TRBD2 CASSQDIGLAANEQYF TGCGCCAGCAGCCAAGATATCGGACTAGCAGCTAACGAGCAGTACTTC
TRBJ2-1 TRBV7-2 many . CASSFGSGAVEQFF TGTGCCAGCAGCTTCGGAAGTGGGGCTGTTGAGCAGTTCTTC
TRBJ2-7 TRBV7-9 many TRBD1 CASSLPGDSSYEQYF TGTGCCAGCAGCTTACCAGGGGACAGCTCCTACGAGCAGTACTTC
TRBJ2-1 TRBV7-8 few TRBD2 CASSFTTLAGDSYNEQFF TGTGCCAGCAGCTTCACCACACTAGCGGGGGATTCCTACAATGAGCAGTTCTTC
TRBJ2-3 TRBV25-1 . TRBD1 CASRLGQGPDTQYF TGTGCCAGCAGATTAGGACAGGGGCCAGATACGCAGTATTTT
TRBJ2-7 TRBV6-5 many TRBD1 CASSYWQGAYEQYF TGTGCCAGCAGTTACTGGCAGGGGGCCTACGAGCAGTACTTC
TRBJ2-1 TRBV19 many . CASSIVGPDAYNEQFF TGTGCCAGTAGTATTGTGGGGCCAGACGCCTACAATGAGCAGTTCTTC
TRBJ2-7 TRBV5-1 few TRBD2 CASSTLTSGNSEQYF TGCGCCAGCAGCACTCTGACTAGCGGGAACTCCGAGCAGTACTTC
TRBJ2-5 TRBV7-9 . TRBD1 CASSHWTGGTQETQYF TGTGCCAGCAGCCACTGGACAGGGGGGACTCAAGAGACCCAGTACTTC
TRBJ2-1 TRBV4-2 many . CASSQDLVNEQFF TGTGCCAGCAGCCAAGACCTGGTCAATGAGCAGTTCTTC
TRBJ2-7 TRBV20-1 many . CSARPLGPEGYEQYF TGCAGTGCTAGACCTCTGGGTCCGGAGGGCTACGAGCAGTACTTC
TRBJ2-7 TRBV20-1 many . CSARDLGRDSSYEQYF TGCAGTGCTAGAGATTTAGGCAGGGATAGTTCGTACGAGCAGTACTTC
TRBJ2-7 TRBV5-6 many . CASSLANQDEQYF TGTGCCAGCAGCTTGGCCAACCAGGACGAGCAGTACTTC
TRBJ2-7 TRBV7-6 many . CASSPGTDTYEQYF TGTGCCAGCAGCCCGGGGACCGATACCTACGAGCAGTACTTC
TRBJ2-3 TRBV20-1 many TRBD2 CSARDTLAGGPLVTDTQYF TGCAGTGCTAGAGATACACTAGCGGGGGGGCCATTGGTCACAGATACGCAGTATTTT
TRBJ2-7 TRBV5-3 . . CASSLSGDYEQCF TGTGCCAGCAGCTTGTCAGGGGACTACGAGCAGTGCTTC
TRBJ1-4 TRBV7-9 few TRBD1 CASSQGTGPEKLFF TGTGCCAGCAGCCAAGGGACAGGGCCTGAAAAACTGTTTTTT
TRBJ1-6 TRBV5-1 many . CASSPEGGRSPLHF TGCGCCAGCAGCCCAGAGGGTGGCCGGTCACCCCTCCACTTT
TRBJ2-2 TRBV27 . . CVSRAVNTGELFF TGTGTCAGCAGGGCGGTGAACACCGGGGAGCTGTTTTTT
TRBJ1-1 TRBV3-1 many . CASSPTTEGTEAFF TGTGCCAGCAGCCCCACCACAGAGGGGACTGAAGCTTTCTTT
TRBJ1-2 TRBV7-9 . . CASSASTESYGYTF TGTGCCAGCAGCGCCTCGACAGAGAGCTATGGCTACACCTTC
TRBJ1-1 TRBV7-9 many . CASRLQANTEAFF TGTGCCAGCCGTCTTCAGGCGAACACTGAAGCTTTCTTT
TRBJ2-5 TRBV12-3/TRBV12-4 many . CASSPSQGGETQYF TGTGCCAGCAGTCCTTCACAAGGGGGAGAGACCCAGTACTTC